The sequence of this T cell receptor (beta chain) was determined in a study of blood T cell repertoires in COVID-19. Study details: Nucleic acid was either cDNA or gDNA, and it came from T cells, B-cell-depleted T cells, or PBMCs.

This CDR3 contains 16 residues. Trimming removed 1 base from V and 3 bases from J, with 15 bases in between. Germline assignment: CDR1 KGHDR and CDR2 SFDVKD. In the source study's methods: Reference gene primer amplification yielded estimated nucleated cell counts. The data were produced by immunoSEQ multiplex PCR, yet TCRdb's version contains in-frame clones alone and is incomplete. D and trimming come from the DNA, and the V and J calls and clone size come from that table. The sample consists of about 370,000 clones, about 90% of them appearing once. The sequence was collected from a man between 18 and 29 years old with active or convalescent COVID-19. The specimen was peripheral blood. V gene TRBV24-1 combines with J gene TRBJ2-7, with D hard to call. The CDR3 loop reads CATSDFSRGYHYEQYF. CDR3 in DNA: TGTGCCACCAGTGATTTCTCCCGAGGATACCACTACGAGCAGTACTTC.